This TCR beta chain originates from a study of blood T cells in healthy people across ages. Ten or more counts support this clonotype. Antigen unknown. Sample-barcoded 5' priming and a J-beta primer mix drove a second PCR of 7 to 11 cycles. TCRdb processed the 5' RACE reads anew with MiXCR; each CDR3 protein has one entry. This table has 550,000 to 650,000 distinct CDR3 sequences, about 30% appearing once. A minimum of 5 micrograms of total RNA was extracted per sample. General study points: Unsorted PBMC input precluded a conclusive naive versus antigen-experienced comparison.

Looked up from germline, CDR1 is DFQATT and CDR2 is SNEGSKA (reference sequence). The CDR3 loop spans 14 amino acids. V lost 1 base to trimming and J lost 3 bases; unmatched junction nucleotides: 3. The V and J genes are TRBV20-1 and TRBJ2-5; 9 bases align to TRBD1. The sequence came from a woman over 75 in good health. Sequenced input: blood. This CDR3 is CSARGQGGEETQYF. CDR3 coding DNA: TGCAGTGCTAGAGGACAGGGGGGTGAAGAGACCCAGTACTTC.